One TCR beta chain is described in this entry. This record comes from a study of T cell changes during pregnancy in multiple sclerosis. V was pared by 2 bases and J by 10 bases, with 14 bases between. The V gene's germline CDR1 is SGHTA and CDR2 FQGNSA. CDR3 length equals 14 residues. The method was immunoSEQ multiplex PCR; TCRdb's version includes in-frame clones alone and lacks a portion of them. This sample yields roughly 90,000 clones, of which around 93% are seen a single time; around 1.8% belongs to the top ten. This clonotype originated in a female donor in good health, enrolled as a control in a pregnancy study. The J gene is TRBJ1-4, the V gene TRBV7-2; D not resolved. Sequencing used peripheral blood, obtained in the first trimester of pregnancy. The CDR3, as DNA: TGTGCCAGCAGCTTATATGTCGGGGAGGGAAAACTGTTTTTT. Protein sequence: CASSLYVGEGKLFF.